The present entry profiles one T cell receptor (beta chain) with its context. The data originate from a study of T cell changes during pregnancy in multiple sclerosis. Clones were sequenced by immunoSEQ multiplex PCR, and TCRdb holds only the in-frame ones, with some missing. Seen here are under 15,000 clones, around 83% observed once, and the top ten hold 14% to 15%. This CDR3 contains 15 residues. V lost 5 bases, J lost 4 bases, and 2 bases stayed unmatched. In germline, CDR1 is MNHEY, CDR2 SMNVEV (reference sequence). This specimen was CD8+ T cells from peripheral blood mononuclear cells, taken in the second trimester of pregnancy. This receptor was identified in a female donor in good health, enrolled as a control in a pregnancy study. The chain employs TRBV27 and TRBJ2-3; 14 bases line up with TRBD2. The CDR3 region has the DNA TGTGCCAGCAGTCCGACTAGCGGGGGGGCAGATACGCAGTATTTT. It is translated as CASSPTSGGADTQYF.